These 28 T cell receptor beta chains were all obtained from the same sample, sequenced in a study of siplizumab effects on memory and regulatory T cells. Measured with immunoSEQ multiplex PCR; TCRdb has only the in-frame clones, and not every one. The sample includes roughly 68,000 clones, roughly 83% of them seen just once. Sequenced material: memory CD4+ T cells sorted from blood. The receptors come from a human donor in good health.

V usage is TRBV5-8 and J usage is TRBJ2-2; D call uncertain. V was clipped by 2 bases and J by 2 bases, with 10 bases between them. The CDR3 extends over 15 amino acids. CDR1 and CDR2 from the germline V gene are SGHTS and YDEGEE. CDR3 coding DNA: TGTGCCAGCAGCTTCCGGGCCCGAAACACCGGGGAGCTGTTTTTT. Protein product: CASSFRARNTGELFF.

The V call is TRBV7-8, the J call TRBJ1-1; D gene uncertain. The ends were cut back, 0 bases at V and 7 bases at J, with 6 bases in the middle. CDR3 length: 12 amino acids. Germline V CDR1 and CDR2: SGHVS, FQNEAQ. The CDR3 region is CASSLAGREAFF. DNA of the CDR3: TGTGCCAGCAGCTTAGCCGGACGTGAAGCTTTCTTT.

V and J are TRBV5-6 and TRBJ2-6; no definite D call. CDR1 SGHDT and CDR2 YYEEEE come from the germline V gene. With 6 bases removed from V and 2 bases from J, the gap between germline ends came to 9 bases. The CDR3 consists of 14 residues. CDR3 region: CASNGSPGANVLTF. CDR3 DNA: TGTGCCAGCAATGGGTCCCCTGGGGCCAACGTCCTGACTTTC.

V is TRBV20-1 and J is TRBJ1-1; D uncertain. CDR3 size: 11 residues. The V end lost 7 bases, the J end lost 0 bases, and 6 bases lay between the germline ends. Germline assignment: CDR1 DFQATT and CDR2 SNEGSKA (reference sequence). CDR3 loop: CSVPVNTEAFF. The CDR3 DNA sequence: TGCAGTGTTCCGGTGAACACTGAAGCTTTCTTT.

V gene TRBV2 combines with J gene TRBJ2-3; TRBD2 aligns across 8 bases. The ends lost 8 bases at V and 2 bases at J; junction bases unmatched: 12. The CDR3 loop spans 16 amino acids. Germline V gene sequence: CDR1 SNHLY, CDR2 FYNNEI. The CDR3 region is CASRAPGGAPTDTQYF. The CDR3 DNA follows: TGTGCCAGCCGTGCCCCGGGGGGGGCGCCCACAGATACGCAGTATTTT.

The chain is built from TRBV7-9 and TRBJ2-4; 8 positions match TRBD1. The CDR3 is made up of 15 amino acids. Losses at the gene ends were 3 bases for V and 8 bases for J; bases not matched to a gene: 9. Germline CDR1 is SEHNR and CDR2 is FQNEAQ (reference sequence). The CDR3 is CASSFGQGGLDIQYF. DNA of the CDR3: TGTGCCAGCAGCTTCGGACAGGGCGGTTTGGACATTCAGTACTTC. Complete variable domain (other parts from reference TRBV7-9 and TRBJ2-4): DTGVSQNPRHKITKRGQNVTFRCDPISEHNRLYWYRQTLGQGPEFLTYFQNEAQLEKSRLLSDRFSAERPKGSFSTLEIQRTEQGDSAMYLCASSFGQGGLDIQYFGAGTRLSVL.

V usage is TRBV5-1 and J usage is TRBJ1-4, with 9 positions matching TRBD1. The germline V gene has CDR1 SGHRS and CDR2 YFSETQ. The CDR3 runs to 15 residues. The V gene end was trimmed by 4 bases and the J gene end by 7 bases; junction bases not matched to a gene: 8. The CDR3 nucleotides read TGCGCCAGCAGCGTGCTTGGGACAGGGTCTGAAAAACTGTTTTTT. Amino acids: CASSVLGTGSEKLFF.

The genes are TRBV6-5 and TRBJ2-5; D is unclear. The germline V and J ends were trimmed by 0 bases and 5 bases, with 13 bases remaining between them. This CDR3 region has 15 residues. CDR1 is MNHEY and CDR2 is SVGAGI in the germline V gene. CDR3: CASSYSNSPRETQYF. CDR3 sequence (DNA): TGTGCCAGCAGTTACTCGAATAGTCCGCGGGAGACCCAGTACTTC.

The V call is TRBV5-6, the J call TRBJ2-5; 7 nucleotides match TRBD1. Trimming cost V 4 bases and J 11 bases; bases outside gene matches: 11. Germline values: CDR1 SGHDT, CDR2 YYEEEE. The CDR3 loop spans 13 amino acids. The CDR3 DNA reads TGTGCCAGCAGCCGGGACAGCTCCTGGGGGCAGTACTTC. Residues: CASSRDSSWGQYF.

This clone has just a few counts. The chain couples TRBV29-1 to TRBJ1-1; 7 bases match TRBD1. With 7 bases clipped from V and 1 base from J, the junction kept 6 bases outside the gene matches. The CDR3 is made up of 13 amino acids. CDR1 SQVTM and CDR2 ANQGSEA come from the germline V gene. CDR3 sequence reads: CSAARDRNTEAFF. CDR3 sequence (DNA): TGCAGCGCCGCCCGGGACAGGAACACTGAAGCTTTCTTT.

The genes are TRBV7-6 and TRBJ2-7; possibly TRBD1 or TRBD2 for D (5 bases each). The CDR3 runs 14 residues. Germline loops: CDR1 SGHVS, CDR2 FNYEAQ. V was cut by 3 bases and J by 4 bases, with 13 bases left in between. Here the CDR3 DNA reads TGTGCCAGCAGCTTCGGGACCTCCCCTTACGAGCAGTACTTC. It specifies CASSFGTSPYEQYF.

The V and J genes are TRBV30 and TRBJ2-7, with D maybe TRBD2 (6 bases). Germline CDR1 GTSNPN, CDR2 SVGIG (reference sequence). This CDR3 comprises 15 residues. Deletions cut 6 bases from V and 6 bases from J, with 24 bases between. In nucleotides, the CDR3 is TGTGCCTGCCACGGCGTGGCTTTGGGAGGTCGCGAGCAGTACTTC. Its translation: CACHGVALGGREQYF.

This clone has just a few counts. This chain uses TRBV19 with TRBJ1-6; the match to TRBD1 covers 7 bases. Germline V gene data show CDR1 as LNHDA and CDR2 as SQIVND (reference sequence). This CDR3 contains 14 residues. The V segment lost 5 bases and the J segment 6 bases; nucleotides outside the gene matches: 4. The CDR3: CASSAGDSNSPLHF. The CDR3 DNA is TGTGCCAGTAGTGCTGGGGACAGTAATTCACCCCTCCACTTT.

Remarks on this clone: Other DNA sequences in the sample encode the same CDR3. This chain connects TRBV29-1 to TRBJ1-5; D gene ambiguous. The CDR3 totals 12 residues. Trimming took 5 bases from V and 0 from J, leaving 5 bases between them. CDR1 is SQVTM, CDR2 ANQGSEA, per germline. This chain's CDR3 is CSVRDSNQPQHF. CDR3 nucleotide sequence: TGCAGCGTTAGAGATAGCAATCAGCCCCAGCATTTT.

The chain links TRBV6-5 to TRBJ1-2, with D possibly being TRBD1 (5 bases). V shed 5 bases and J shed 8 bases, with 21 bases lying between them. CDR1 is MNHEY and CDR2 is SVGAGI in the germline V gene. The CDR3 loop spans 15 amino acids. CDR3 bases: TGTGCCAGCAGTCCATCCGGGGCAGTCCTTTGGGGCTACACCTTC. It codes for CASSPSGAVLWGYTF.

This clone was observed once. V and J are TRBV6-6 and TRBJ1-1; tentatively, D is TRBD1 (6 bases). Deletions cut 3 bases from V and 5 bases from J, with 13 bases between. From germline, CDR1 is MNHNY and CDR2 SVGAGI (reference sequence). CDR3 length: 14 residues. The CDR3, as DNA: TGTGCCAGCAGTTATTCCGAGGGGGTTACTGAAGCTTTCTTT. Encoded protein: CASSYSEGVTEAFF.

This chain uses TRBV7-9 with TRBJ1-5, with D possibly being TRBD1 (6 bases). V shed 5 bases and J shed 2 bases, with 13 bases lying between them. The CDR3 extends over 15 amino acids. Per germline, CDR1 SEHNR and CDR2 FQNEAQ (reference sequence). This CDR3 is CASSPIQGGNQPQHF. The CDR3 DNA is TGTGCCAGCAGCCCGATACAGGGAGGCAATCAGCCCCAGCATTTT.

In the case of this clone: Within the sample, other DNA sequences also encode this same CDR3. V gene TRBV11-2 combines with J gene TRBJ2-6; no firm D call. The CDR3 runs to 13 residues. With 5 bases removed from V and 4 bases from J, the gap between germline ends came to 6 bases. Germline V CDR1 and CDR2: SGHAT, FQNNGV. The CDR3 here is CASSPSGANVLTF. CDR3 coding DNA: TGTGCCAGCAGCCCCTCGGGGGCCAACGTCCTGACTTTC.

The V and J genes are TRBV25-1 and TRBJ1-2; tentatively, D is TRBD1 (5 bases). CDR1 and CDR2 (germline): MGHDK, SYGVNS. The CDR3 sequence is 14 residues long. The V gene lost 5 bases and the J gene lost 8 bases, with 18 bases spanning the gap. This CDR3 reads CASSSPGRGEGYTF. The CDR3 bases are TGTGCCAGCAGTTCCCCAGGGCGGGGAGAAGGCTACACCTTC.

The J gene is TRBJ2-5, the V gene TRBV7-9; 12 nucleotides match TRBD2. Germline V gives CDR1 SEHNR, CDR2 FQNEAQ (reference sequence). This CDR3 contains 14 residues. The trim removed 11 bases at V and 5 bases at J, leaving 9 bases unmatched. DNA for the CDR3: TGTGCCTCCCGACTAGCGGGGGACGTGGAGACCCAGTACTTC. Translated: CASRLAGDVETQYF.

The chain links TRBV5-1 to TRBJ2-1; the match to TRBD2 covers 11 bases. V shed 4 bases, J shed 5 bases, and the junction held 8 bases outside the gene matches. Germline V CDR1 and CDR2: SGHRS, YFSETQ. The CDR3 is 16 amino acids. DNA of the CDR3: TGCGCCAGCAGCCCCATGGCTAGCGGGGGGAACAATGAGCAGTTCTTC. This translates into CASSPMASGGNNEQFF.

The chain combines TRBV6-1 with TRBJ1-3, with 10 bases matching TRBD1. Germline CDR1 reads MNHNS; CDR2 reads SASEGT. The CDR3 extends over 16 amino acids. J gave up 4 bases and V 3 bases, and 6 bases lay outside the gene matches. CDR3 sequence (DNA): TGTGCCAGCAGTGAGATCGACAGGGGGCGAGGAAACACCATATATTTT. Translated, it gives CASSEIDRGRGNTIYF.

J is TRBJ1-4 and V is TRBV28; TRBD1 matches at 10 bases. Germline CDR1 reads MDHEN; CDR2 reads SYDVKM. V dropped 7 bases and J dropped 0; count of bases not matched to a gene: 8. The CDR3 spans 17 residues. The CDR3 region has the DNA TGTGCCAGCAAGGGCCGACAGGGGGCGGCAACTAATGAAAAACTGTTTTTT. Encoded protein: CASKGRQGAATNEKLFF.

By sample fraction, this clone is medium-sized. J is TRBJ2-2 and V is TRBV7-2, with no clear D. CDR1 is SGHTA and CDR2 is FQGNSA in the germline V gene. This CDR3 contains 15 residues. V shed 1 base and J shed 4 bases, with 10 bases lying between them. CDR3 sequence: CASSLVRQFTGELFF. DNA for the CDR3: TGTGCCAGCAGCTTAGTAAGGCAATTCACCGGGGAGCTGTTTTTT.

The V and J genes are TRBV19 and TRBJ2-2, with TRBD2 matching 10 bases. V lost 7 bases, J lost 2 bases, and 7 bases stayed unmatched. The CDR3 contains 16 residues. Germline-derived CDR1 and CDR2 are LNHDA and SQIVND (reference sequence). The CDR3 loop is CASTVALAGNTGELFF. The DNA for the CDR3 is TGTGCCAGTACCGTGGCACTAGCGGGAAACACCGGGGAGCTGTTTTTT.

This sequence joins TRBV2 and TRBJ1-1; 7 bases agree with TRBD1. CDR1 SNHLY and CDR2 FYNNEI come from the germline V gene. The junction had 6 bases not matched to a gene; V was cut back by 6 bases and J by 5 bases. The CDR3 extends over 13 amino acids. CDR3 sequence reads: CASSETGTTEAFF. Here the CDR3 DNA reads TGTGCCAGCAGCGAGACAGGGACGACTGAAGCTTTCTTT.

The CDR3 nucleotides are TGTGCCAGCAGTCCCCACACTGCGCAGTATTTT. It yields the protein CASSPHTAQYF. The chain uses TRBV6-1 and TRBJ2-3; D unclear. Germline CDR1 reads MNHNS; CDR2 reads SASEGT. The CDR3 is 11 amino acids. With 5 bases removed from V and 10 bases from J, the gap between germline ends came to 10 bases.

The chain is built from TRBV14 and TRBJ2-6, with D possibly matching TRBD1 (5 bases). Germline assignment: CDR1 SGHDN and CDR2 FVKESK. CDR3 length: 17 residues. The V gene lost 4 bases and the J gene lost 0 bases, with 13 bases spanning the gap. The CDR3 bases are TGTGCCAGCAGCCGCAGGGATTTCCACTCTGGGGCCAACGTCCTGACTTTC. This translates into CASSRRDFHSGANVLTF.